One sample yielded the 22 T cell receptor beta chains listed below, sequenced in a study of blood T cell repertoires in COVID-19. Only in-frame clones appear in the TCRdb table, and some are missing; sequencing was by immunoSEQ multiplex PCR. The table lists 90,000 or so clones, around 86% of them singletons. The sequenced sample was peripheral blood. These receptors all stem from a man aged 55 to 69 with COVID-19, enrolled during active disease.

The genes are TRBV30 and TRBJ2-7, with 11 bases fitting TRBD2. The CDR3 has 14 amino acids. CDR1 GTSNPN and CDR2 SVGIG come from the germline V gene (reference sequence). The ends lost 3 bases at V and 3 bases at J; junction bases unmatched: 4. CDR3 nucleotide sequence: TGTGCCTGGAGGGCCGGGACTAGCGGCTACGAGCAGTACTTC. This sequence encodes CAWRAGTSGYEQYF.

The chain has TRBV7-2 and TRBJ1-1; D ambiguous. The CDR3 extends over 14 amino acids. Germline CDR1 is SGHTA and CDR2 is FQGNSA. V was shortened by 4 bases and J by 6 bases, with 15 bases between the two germline ends. This CDR3 reads CASSSRLGVPEAFF. Here the CDR3 DNA reads TGTGCCAGCAGCTCGAGGCTGGGAGTTCCTGAAGCTTTCTTT.

The chain is built from TRBV11-2 and TRBJ2-7, with D unclear. The CDR3 totals 11 residues. The germline CDR1 and CDR2 sequences are SGHAT and FQNNGV. The V gene lost 5 bases and the J gene lost 4 bases, with 6 bases spanning the gap. The chain's CDR3 is CASSVLYEQYF. The DNA for the CDR3 is TGTGCCAGCAGCGTCTTGTACGAGCAGTACTTC.

The rearrangement joins TRBV3-1 (or the pseudogene TRBV3-2) to TRBJ1-3; possibly TRBD1 for D (6 bases). Germline V CDR1 and CDR2: LGHDT, YNNKEL (reference sequence). Trimming left V 1 base short and J 2 bases short, with 6 bases between. CDR3 length: 14 residues. CDR3 region: CASSQGTAGNTIYF. The CDR3 DNA follows: TGTGCCAGCAGCCAAGGGACAGCTGGAAACACCATATATTTT.

The V gene is TRBV19, the J gene TRBJ2-7; 11 bases map to TRBD2. J lost 0 bases, V lost 5 bases, and 6 bases had no gene match. Germline CDR1 is LNHDA and CDR2 is SQIVND (reference sequence). The CDR3 is 16 residues long. CDR3 sequence: CASSLGLAASSYEQYF. CDR3 coding DNA: TGTGCCAGTAGTTTGGGACTAGCGGCGAGCTCCTACGAGCAGTACTTC.

The J gene is TRBJ1-6, the V gene TRBV3-1 (or the pseudogene TRBV3-2), with a possible D match to TRBD1 (5 bases). Germline V gives CDR1 LGHDT, CDR2 YNNKEL (reference sequence). The V end lost 1 base, the J end lost 7 bases, and 14 bases lay between the germline ends. The CDR3 loop spans 16 amino acids. CDR3 bases: TGTGCCAGCAGCCAAGTCGCGAGGCAGGGCAATTCACCCCTCCACTTT. Translated: CASSQVARQGNSPLHF.

This clone is a singleton in its sample. The germline gene is not matched at one end of the junction; a read error may be the cause. The genes are TRBV27 and TRBJ2-5; 7 bases are shared with TRBD1. Germline V CDR1 and CDR2: MNHEY, SMNVEV (reference sequence). The CDR3 contains 14 residues. CDR3 region: CVSSWTGRQETQYF. CDR3 sequence (DNA): TGTGTCAGCAGTTGGACAGGACGTCAAGAGACCCAGTACTTC.

The CDR3 nucleotides are TGTGCCAGCAGCCTGAAGGGGACTGGAAACACCATATATTTT. This gives the protein CASSLKGTGNTIYF. The chain joins TRBV5-5 to TRBJ1-3; maybe TRBD1 (5 bases). The CDR3 length is 14 residues. The V gene's germline CDR1 is SGHKS and CDR2 YYEKEE (reference sequence). Between the trimmed V and J ends, which lost 4 bases and 2 bases, there was a span of 10 bases. Full variable domain (outside the CDR3, taken from reference TRBV5-5 and TRBJ1-3): DAGVTQSPTHLIKTRGQQVTLRCSPISGHKSVSWYQQVLGQGPQFIFQYYEKEERGRGNFPDRFSARQFPNYSSELNVNALLLGDSALYLCASSLKGTGNTIYFGEGSWLTVV.

This rearrangement joins TRBV19 to TRBJ2-1, with TRBD2 matching 9 bases. With V trimmed by 7 bases and J by 1 base, 5 bases remained unmatched. CDR3 size: 15 residues. Germline assignment: CDR1 LNHDA and CDR2 SQIVND (reference sequence). The CDR3 reads CASINAGGSYNEQFF. The CDR3 DNA follows: TGTGCCAGTATCAACGCGGGAGGGTCCTACAATGAGCAGTTCTTC.

In this sample, this clone turned up a few times. The rearrangement joins TRBV7-9 to TRBJ1-1; TRBD1 matches 7 bases. Germline-derived CDR1 and CDR2 are SEHNR and FQNEAQ (reference sequence). The V and J ends lost 1 base and 3 bases, in that order; junction bases with no gene match: 8. This CDR3 contains 16 residues. The CDR3 DNA is TGTGCCAGCAGCTTAGGGGACAGCCTATTCGACACTGAAGCTTTCTTT. Its translation is CASSLGDSLFDTEAFF.

V is TRBV7-8 and J is TRBJ2-7, with TRBD2 identical over 7 bases. V trimming: 0 bases; J trimming: 5 bases; junction bases outside the gene matches: 13. This CDR3 spans 17 amino acids. Germline CDR1 SGHVS, CDR2 FQNEAQ. CDR3 nucleotide sequence: TGTGCCAGCAGCTTAGCGTATCTTGCGGGAGTGAATAACGAGCAGTACTTC. Translating it yields CASSLAYLAGVNNEQYF.

The rearrangement uses TRBV5-1 and TRBJ1-5; no definite D call. Germline V gene lookup returns CDR1 SGHRS and CDR2 YFSETQ. The ends were cut back, 4 bases at V and 9 bases at J, with 11 bases in the middle. CDR3 size: 12 residues. The CDR3 here is CASSPGSGPQHF. Written as DNA, the CDR3 is TGCGCCAGCAGCCCGGGATCGGGGCCCCAGCATTTT. The whole variable domain, remainder taken from reference TRBV5-1 and TRBJ1-5, is KAGVTQTPRYLIKTRGQQVTLSCSPISGHRSVSWYQQTPGQGLQFLFEYFSETQRNKGNFPGRFSGRQFSNSRSEMNVSTLELGDSALYLCASSPGSGPQHFGDGTRLSIL.

The chain carries TRBV27 and TRBJ2-7, with a weak D call TRBD1 (6 bases). The CDR3 is 13 residues long. Looked up from germline, CDR1 is MNHEY and CDR2 is SMNVEV (reference sequence). Trimming shortened V by 2 bases and J by 10 bases, and 15 bases separated the two germline ends. For the CDR3, the DNA is TGTGCCAGCAGTTTAGGGGGCCGCCGAAAACAGTACTTC. This encodes CASSLGGRRKQYF.

The chain recombines TRBV6-5 with TRBJ2-2; 9 bases align to TRBD1. Per the germline V gene, CDR1 is MNHEY and CDR2 is SVGAGI. This CDR3 spans 15 amino acids. V was pared by 6 bases and J by 5 bases, with 7 bases of the junction left unmatched. CDR3 protein: CASSPGTGLTGELFF. CDR3 DNA sequence: TGTGCCAGCAGCCCCGGGACAGGGTTGACCGGGGAGCTGTTTTTT.

This chain uses TRBV6-6 with TRBJ1-5; 7 bases align to TRBD1. This CDR3 region has 13 residues. Trimming removed 5 bases from V and 6 bases from J; junction bases left unmatched: 4. Germline CDR1 MNHNY, CDR2 SVGAGI (reference sequence). CDR3 sequence (DNA): TGTGCCAGCAGTCAGGGGGTTCCTCAGCCCCAGCATTTT. This codes for CASSQGVPQPQHF.

This chain uses TRBV18 with TRBJ2-7, with a possible D match to TRBD1 (5 bases). The CDR3 consists of 16 residues. The germline V gene has CDR1 KGHSH and CDR2 LQKENI. Trimming left V 1 base short and J 2 bases short, with 15 bases between. The CDR3 region has the DNA TGTGCCAGCTCACCACTCTCGAGCCAGGGCGCCTACGAGCAGTACTTC. Amino acid sequence: CASSPLSSQGAYEQYF.

The rearrangement uses TRBV11-2 and TRBJ1-6; D remains ambiguous. Germline lookup yields CDR1 SGHAT and CDR2 FQNNGV. Trimming stripped 7 bases from V and 9 bases from J, with 10 bases between. The CDR3 length is 12 residues. The CDR3: CASTFEGSPLHF. The CDR3 DNA is TGTGCCAGCACTTTCGAGGGTTCACCCCTCCACTTT. The variable domain in full, completed from reference TRBV11-2 and TRBJ1-6, reads EAGVAQSPRYKIIEKRQSVAFWCNPISGHATLYWYQQILGQGPKLLIQFQNNGVVDDSQLPKDRFSAERLKGVDSTLKIQPAKLEDSAVYLCASTFEGSPLHFGNGTRLTVT.

This clone was observed a single time. The gene calls are TRBV7-2 and TRBJ2-7; tentatively, D is TRBD2 (5 bases). V lost 5 bases and J lost 5, with 13 bases in between. This CDR3 has 13 residues. Germline CDR1 and CDR2: SGHTA and FQGNSA. CDR3 DNA sequence: TGTGCCAGCAGCCGGAACGTAGCGAACGAGCAGTACTTC. Its protein is CASSRNVANEQYF.

The chain carries TRBV6-2 or TRBV6-3 and TRBJ1-1, with 9 bases aligning to TRBD1. Looked up from germline, CDR1 is MNHEY and CDR2 is SVGEGT. Losses at the gene ends were 6 bases for V and 4 bases for J; bases not matched to a gene: 3. There are 13 residues in the CDR3. This CDR3 is CASSWTGATEAFF. The CDR3 region has the DNA TGTGCCAGCAGCTGGACAGGGGCCACTGAAGCTTTCTTT.

The J gene is TRBJ1-2, the V gene TRBV5-6; a possible D gene is TRBD1 (5 bases). The CDR3 length is 13 residues. The ends were cut back, 3 bases at V and 6 bases at J, with 12 bases in the middle. The germline V gene has CDR1 SGHDT and CDR2 YYEEEE. The CDR3 loop is CASSYSTRDGYTF. CDR3 DNA: TGTGCCAGCAGCTACTCAACCAGGGATGGCTACACCTTC. The complete variable domain, with remaining parts taken from reference TRBV5-6 and TRBJ1-2, reads DAGVTQSPTHLIKTRGQQVTLRCSPKSGHDTVSWYQQALGQGPQFIFQYYEEEERQRGNFPDRFSGHQFPNYSSELNVNALLLGDSALYLCASSYSTRDGYTFGSGTRLTVV.

For this clone: The sample carries other DNA sequences with the same CDR3. The gene calls are TRBV5-4 and TRBJ2-1; D call uncertain. The germline CDR1 and CDR2 sequences are SGHNT and YYREEE (reference sequence). V dropped 0 bases and J dropped 2 bases, with 9 bases sitting between them. CDR3 length: 15 residues. The CDR3 DNA reads as TGTGCCAGCAGCTTGGTGGCTGGTCCCTACAATGAGCAGTTCTTC. This encodes CASSLVAGPYNEQFF. Together with reference TRBV5-4 and TRBJ2-1, the CDR3 gives the full variable domain: ETGVTQSPTHLIKTRGQQVTLRCSSQSGHNTVSWYQQALGQGPQFIFQYYREEENGRGNFPPRFSGLQFPNYSSELNVNALELDDSALYLCASSLVAGPYNEQFFGPGTRLTVL.

The sample holds a few counts of this clone. The chain is built from TRBV18 and TRBJ1-3; D might be TRBD1 (5 bases). Trimming left V 3 bases short and J 0 bases short, with 18 bases between. The CDR3 is 18 residues long. CDR1 is KGHSH, CDR2 LQKENI, per germline. CDR3 DNA sequence: TGTGCCAGCTCACCGACTCCTCAGGGCCTACGCTCTGGAAACACCATATATTTT. Amino acid sequence: CASSPTPQGLRSGNTIYF.